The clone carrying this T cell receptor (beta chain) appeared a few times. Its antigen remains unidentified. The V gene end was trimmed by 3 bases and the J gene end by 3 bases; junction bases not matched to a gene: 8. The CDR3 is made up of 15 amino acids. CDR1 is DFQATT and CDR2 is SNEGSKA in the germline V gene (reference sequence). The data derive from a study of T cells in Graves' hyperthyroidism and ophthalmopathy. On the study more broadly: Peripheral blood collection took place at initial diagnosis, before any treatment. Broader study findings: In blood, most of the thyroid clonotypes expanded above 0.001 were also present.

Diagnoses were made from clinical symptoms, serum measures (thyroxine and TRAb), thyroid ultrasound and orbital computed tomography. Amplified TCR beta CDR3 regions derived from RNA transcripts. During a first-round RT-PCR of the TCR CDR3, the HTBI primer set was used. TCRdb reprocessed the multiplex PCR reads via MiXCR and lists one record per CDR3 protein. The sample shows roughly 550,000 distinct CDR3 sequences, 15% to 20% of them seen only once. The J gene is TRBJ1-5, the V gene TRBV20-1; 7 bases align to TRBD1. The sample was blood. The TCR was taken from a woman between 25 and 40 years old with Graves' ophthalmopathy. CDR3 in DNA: TGCAGTGCTAGCCCCCAGGACAGGTACAATCAGCCCCAGCATTTT. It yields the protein CSASPQDRYNQPQHF.